These 6 T cell receptor beta chains were all obtained from the same sample, sequenced in a study of blood T cells in healthy people across ages. A J-beta primer mix and a sample-barcoded 5' primer were used in a second PCR of about 7 to 12 cycles. TCRdb reanalysed the 5' RACE reads using MiXCR and keeps one entry per CDR3 protein. The repertoire has hundreds of thousands of distinct CDR3 sequences, approximately 25% of them found once; the top ten carry more than 7.5%. Another study also made use of these data, one on T cells of mothers and their children.

The sample was blood. The receptors were sampled from a boy younger than 18 in good health.

The V and J genes are TRBV6-2 or TRBV6-3 and TRBJ1-5, with D unresolved. This CDR3 spans 12 amino acids. Germline-derived CDR1 and CDR2 are MNHEY and SVGEGT. The V gene lost 0 bases and the J gene lost 6 bases, with 3 bases spanning the gap. CDR3 sequence: CASSYSIQPQHF. The CDR3 nucleotides are TGTGCCAGCAGTTACTCGATTCAGCCCCAGCATTTT.

This clonotype showed up just once. The chain uses TRBV4-3 and TRBJ1-4; 7 bases align to TRBD1. CDR1 is LGHNA and CDR2 is YSLEER in the germline V gene. This CDR3 has 18 residues. Trimming took 0 bases from V and 5 from J; bases not matched to a gene: 12. The CDR3 loop reads CASSQDPTGGQINEKLFF. In nucleotides, the CDR3 is TGCGCCAGCAGCCAAGATCCCACTGGGGGACAGATAAATGAAAAACTGTTTTTT.

This chain joins TRBV12-3 or TRBV12-4 and TRBJ2-1, with TRBD2 matching over 7 bases. The V and J ends lost 6 bases and 7 bases, in that order; junction bases with no gene match: 12. There are 15 residues in the CDR3. The DNA for the CDR3 is TGTGCCAGCAGCAATACCTGGGGGGGTGCGAATGAGCAGTTCTTC. Translated, it gives CASSNTWGGANEQFF.

Note on this clonotype: One base away lies a much larger clone, so this may be a sequencing read error. V usage is TRBV6-6 and J usage is TRBJ2-5; D is uncertain. The CDR3 length is 11 residues. Per germline, CDR1 MNHNY and CDR2 SVGAGI (reference sequence). Trimming removed 5 bases from V and 5 bases from J, with 6 bases in between. The CDR3 nucleotides read TGTGCCAGCAGTCCGGTGGAGACCCAGTACTTC. Protein sequence: CASSPVETQYF.

This chain uses TRBV28 with TRBJ2-1; D perhaps matches TRBD2 (5 bases). CDR1 is MDHEN, CDR2 SYDVKM, per germline. The CDR3 sequence is 17 residues long. Trimming took 3 bases from V and 8 from J, leaving 23 bases between them. The CDR3: CASSFFLDSSSYDEQFF. The CDR3 DNA is TGTGCCAGCAGTTTTTTTTTGGACTCTAGTTCTTATGATGAGCAGTTCTTC.

A few counts support this clonotype. V gene TRBV25-1 combines with J gene TRBJ1-1; 9 nucleotides line up with TRBD1. Trimming removed 2 bases from V and 11 bases from J; junction bases left unmatched: 15. Germline CDR1 reads MGHDK; CDR2 reads SYGVNS. This CDR3 comprises 16 residues. The CDR3: CASSEVGTGPALGAFF. The CDR3 DNA is TGTGCCAGCAGTGAAGTAGGGACAGGGCCCGCCTTAGGGGCTTTCTTT.